This T cell receptor (beta chain) was sequenced during a study of blood T cell repertoires in COVID-19. Participants' own reports of clinical history determined their cohort assignment. Profiling relied on immunoSEQ multiplex PCR, and the TCRdb table lists in-frame clones only, not all of them. The data contain approximately 360,000 clones, around 87% of them singletons. In this sample, this clone turned up once. Germline CDR1 SGHRS, CDR2 YFSETQ. The V and J ends lost 4 bases and 7 bases, in that order; junction bases with no gene match: 6. CDR3 size: 15 residues. This sequence joins TRBV5-1 and TRBJ2-1, with 12 bases aligning to TRBD2. Sample: PBMCs or T cells enriched from blood (not recorded which). This sequence was found in a man aged 40-49 years in a cohort exposed to, infected with or recovered from COVID-19 (not recorded which). The CDR3 DNA reads TGCGCCAGCAGCCTGACTAGCGGGAGCGTGAATGAGCAGTTCTTC. The encoded protein is CASSLTSGSVNEQFF.